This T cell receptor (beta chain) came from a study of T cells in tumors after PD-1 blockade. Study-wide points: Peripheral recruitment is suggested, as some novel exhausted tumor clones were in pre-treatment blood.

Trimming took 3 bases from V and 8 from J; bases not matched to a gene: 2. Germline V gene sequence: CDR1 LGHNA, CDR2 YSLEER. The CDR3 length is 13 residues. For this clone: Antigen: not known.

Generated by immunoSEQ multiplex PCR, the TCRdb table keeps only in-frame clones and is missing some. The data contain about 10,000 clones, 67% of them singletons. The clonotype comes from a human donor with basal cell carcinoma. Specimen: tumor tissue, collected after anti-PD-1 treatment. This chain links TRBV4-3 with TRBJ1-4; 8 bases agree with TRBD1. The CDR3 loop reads CASSQDRAEKLFF. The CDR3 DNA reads TGCGCCAGCAGCCAGGACAGGGCCGAAAAACTGTTTTTT.